A single sample gave rise to the 22 T cell receptor beta chains below, sequenced in a study of blood T cell repertoires in COVID-19. Assay: immunoSEQ multiplex PCR; the TCRdb copy retains only in-frame clones and omits some. The sample yields around 250,000 clones, about nine tenths seen once. Sequencing was performed on PBMCs or T cells enriched from blood (not recorded which). Source of these receptors: a man aged 18 to 30 who had recovered from COVID-19.

This clone turned up a few times. The chain has TRBV7-9 and TRBJ1-1; the match to TRBD1 covers 11 bases. V shed 5 bases, J shed 7 bases, and the junction held 6 bases outside the gene matches. CDR3 length: 14 residues. Germline V gene lookup returns CDR1 SEHNR and CDR2 FQNEAQ (reference sequence). CDR3 in DNA: TGTGCCAGCAGCCCCGGGACAGGGGGATTTGAAGCTTTCTTT. Its protein product is CASSPGTGGFEAFF. Filled out from reference TRBV7-9 and TRBJ1-1, the complete variable domain reads DTGVSQNPRHKITKRGQNVTFRCDPISEHNRLYWYRQTLGQGPEFLTYFQNEAQLEKSRLLSDRFSAERPKGSFSTLEIQRTEQGDSAMYLCASSPGTGGFEAFFGQGTRLTVV.

The chain joins TRBV10-2 to TRBJ1-5; 8 nucleotides agree with TRBD1. The J segment lost 0 bases and the V segment lost 6 bases, leaving 4 bases of the junction unmatched. CDR1 and CDR2 (germline): WSHSY, SAAADI. The CDR3 runs to 15 residues. The CDR3 loop reads CASRTGAYSNQPQHF. The CDR3 DNA is TGCGCCAGCAGGACAGGGGCTTATAGCAATCAGCCCCAGCATTTT.

This clone was counted only a few times. The chain employs TRBV15 and TRBJ1-6; D is possibly TRBD1 (6 bases). The V gene lost 1 base and the J gene lost 2 bases, with 9 bases spanning the gap. Germline V gene lookup returns CDR1 LNHNV and CDR2 YYDKDF (reference sequence). The CDR3 is 16 amino acids. CDR3 in DNA: TGTGCCACCAGCAGAGCACAGGGCCCCTATAATTCACCCCTCCACTTT. Translation: CATSRAQGPYNSPLHF.

This chain connects TRBV3-1 (or the pseudogene TRBV3-2) to TRBJ2-3; D may be TRBD2 (6 bases). The CDR3 covers 17 residues. CDR1 is LGHDT, CDR2 YNNKEL, per germline (reference sequence). Trimming stripped 0 bases from V and 0 bases from J, with 13 bases between. CDR3 loop: CASSQDLGGISTDTQYF. CDR3 in DNA: TGTGCCAGCAGCCAAGATCTTGGCGGGATAAGCACAGATACGCAGTATTTT.

V gene TRBV7-9 combines with J gene TRBJ2-7; possibly TRBD2 for D (5 bases). V dropped 4 bases and J dropped 4 bases, with 8 bases sitting between them. The germline V gene encodes CDR1 SEHNR and CDR2 FQNEAQ (reference sequence). This CDR3 spans 12 amino acids. CDR3 region: CASSYSGYEQYF. The CDR3 DNA reads TGTGCCAGCAGCTACAGCGGATACGAGCAGTACTTC.

This clone was seen just once. The J gene is TRBJ1-2, the V gene TRBV27; perhaps TRBD1 as D (6 bases). The CDR3 covers 14 residues. V was trimmed by 4 bases and J by 1 base, leaving 10 bases between them. CDR1 and CDR2 (germline): MNHEY, SMNVEV (reference sequence). CDR3 sequence (DNA): TGTGCCAGCAGTTCCACAGGGTTTAACTATGGCTACACCTTC. As protein: CASSSTGFNYGYTF.

This chain connects TRBV6-5 to TRBJ1-2; tentative D call: TRBD1 (5 bases). Per germline, CDR1 MNHEY and CDR2 SVGAGI. The CDR3 runs to 13 residues. The V end was cut by 0 bases, the J end by 6 bases, with 8 bases between. The CDR3 sequence: CASSYSQGNGYTF. For the CDR3, the DNA is TGTGCCAGCAGTTACTCCCAGGGTAATGGCTACACCTTC.

The chain employs TRBV12-3 or TRBV12-4 and TRBJ1-1; D unclear. This CDR3 is 13 amino acids long. Trimming cost V 5 bases and J 3 bases, with 10 bases left between them. CDR3: CASSLDRDTEAFF. CDR3 in DNA: TGTGCCAGCAGTCTTGATCGGGACACTGAAGCTTTCTTT.

V usage is TRBV11-2 and J usage is TRBJ2-3; maybe TRBD2 (5 bases). The germline V gene has CDR1 SGHAT and CDR2 FQNNGV. Trimming left V 1 base short and J 4 bases short, with 12 bases between. This CDR3 has 15 amino acids. The CDR3 coding sequence is TGTGCCAGCAGCTTAGCCGCGGGTTGGCCAGATACGCAGTATTTT. Translated: CASSLAAGWPDTQYF.

This clone was counted a few times. This rearrangement joins TRBV4-1 to TRBJ2-7; weak D call: TRBD2 (5 bases). Germline assignment: CDR1 MGHRA and CDR2 YSYEKL. V gave up 1 base and J gave up 6 bases, with 7 bases separating them. The CDR3 has 12 amino acids. CDR3: CASSQGRLEQYF. As DNA, the CDR3 is TGCGCCAGCAGCCAAGGGAGGCTCGAGCAGTACTTC.

On this clone: Other DNA sequences from this sample encode an identical CDR3 as well. The genes are TRBV9 and TRBJ2-5, with D possibly being TRBD1 (8 bases). The CDR3 is 14 residues long. Germline CDR1 and CDR2: SGDLS and YYNGEE. Trimming removed 0 bases from V and 4 bases from J, with 10 bases in between. Here the CDR3 DNA reads TGTGCCAGCAGCGTAGACAGGGGGGGAGAGACCCAGTACTTC. Its protein product is CASSVDRGGETQYF. Combining the CDR3 with reference TRBV9 and TRBJ2-5 gives the whole variable domain DSGVTQTPKHLITATGQRVTLRCSPRSGDLSVYWYQQSLDQGLQFLIQYYNGEERAKGNILERFSAQQFPDLHSELNLSSLELGDSALYFCASSVDRGGETQYFGPGTRLLVL.

This clone has more than one count but fewer than ten. V is TRBV4-1 and J is TRBJ1-2; tentatively, D is TRBD1 (5 bases). V shed 3 bases and J shed 4 bases, with 18 bases lying between them. The CDR3 has 16 amino acids. Germline V CDR1 and CDR2: MGHRA, YSYEKL. The CDR3, as DNA: TGCGCCAGCAGCCAGACGAGTAGGGGATCTGGCTATGGCTACACCTTC. Translating it yields CASSQTSRGSGYGYTF.

This chain links TRBV18 with TRBJ1-4; weak D call: TRBD1 (6 bases). Germline V lookup: CDR1 KGHSH, CDR2 LQKENI. V was shortened by 4 bases and J by 2 bases, with 8 bases between the two germline ends. The CDR3 loop spans 14 amino acids. CDR3 region: CASSQTGTNEKLFF. The CDR3 DNA sequence: TGTGCCAGCTCACAGACAGGTACTAATGAAAAACTGTTTTTT.

The rearrangement joins TRBV6-5 to TRBJ1-2, with TRBD1 matching over 9 bases. The CDR3 is 13 amino acids. CDR1 MNHEY and CDR2 SVGAGI come from the germline V gene. After removal of 6 bases from V and 6 bases from J, the junction contained 5 bases not matched to a gene. In DNA, the CDR3 is TGTGCCAGCAGACGACAGGGGGAGGATGGCTACACCTTC. Amino acid sequence: CASRRQGEDGYTF.

The chain uses TRBV2 and TRBJ1-3, with 7 bases aligning to TRBD1. CDR3 size: 14 residues. Trimming took 5 bases from V and 2 from J; bases not matched to a gene: 3. Germline V gives CDR1 SNHLY, CDR2 FYNNEI. The CDR3, as DNA: TGTGCCAGCAGTCGACAGGGACCTGGAAACACCATATATTTT. The encoded protein is CASSRQGPGNTIYF.

Here the CDR3 reads CAWDPGTAINQPQHF. As DNA, the CDR3 is TGTGCCTGGGACCCCGGGACAGCGATCAATCAGCCCCAGCATTTT. V and J are TRBV30 and TRBJ1-5; 7 nucleotides align to TRBD1. Germline V gene data show CDR1 as GTSNPN and CDR2 as SVGIG (reference sequence). V shed 5 bases and J 3 bases; nucleotides not matched to a gene: 10. The CDR3 has 15 residues.

The chain is built from TRBV30 and TRBJ1-1, with D perhaps TRBD1 (5 bases). This CDR3 has 14 residues. The germline gives CDR1 GTSNPN, CDR2 SVGIG (reference sequence). V was trimmed by 1 base and J by 4 bases, leaving 13 bases between them. The CDR3 coding sequence is TGTGCCTGGAGTGGTTTGGAGGGGAGCACTGAAGCTTTCTTT. Encoded protein: CAWSGLEGSTEAFF.

This chain uses TRBV19 with TRBJ1-4; 9 nucleotides agree with TRBD1. The J segment lost 8 bases and the V segment lost 5 bases, leaving 9 bases of the junction unmatched. CDR3 length equals 15 residues. In germline, CDR1 is LNHDA, CDR2 SQIVND (reference sequence). The DNA of the CDR3 is TGTGCCAGTAGTGCCCTGGGGACAGGGAACGAAAAACTGTTTTTT. It yields the protein CASSALGTGNEKLFF.

The CDR3 DNA reads TGTGCCAGCAGTTACTTAGGAGGGAGCGGCTACACCTTC. Amino acids: CASSYLGGSGYTF. The chain carries TRBV6-5 and TRBJ1-2; no clear D. The length of the CDR3 is 13 residues. Germline-derived CDR1 and CDR2 are MNHEY and SVGAGI. V was trimmed by 1 base and J by 8 bases, leaving 11 bases between them.

This clone showed up just a few times. V and J are TRBV21-1 and TRBJ1-5. TRBV21-1 is noted as a pseudogene. The CDR3 consists of 12 residues. CDR3 nucleotides: TGTGCCAGCAGCAAGATCTACCAGCCCCAGCATTTT. Translated, it gives CASSKIYQPQHF.

The CDR3 sequence is CASSWDRGNTEAFF. CDR3 in DNA: TGTGCCAGCAGCTGGGACAGGGGAAACACTGAAGCTTTCTTT. The rearrangement links TRBV5-6 to TRBJ1-1, with TRBD1 matching over 10 bases. CDR1 is SGHDT and CDR2 is YYEEEE in the germline V gene. The V and J ends lost 3 bases and 2 bases, in that order; junction bases with no gene match: 1. The CDR3 spans 14 residues.

V usage is TRBV4-1 and J usage is TRBJ1-2, with TRBD1 matching over 7 bases. The CDR3 length is 17 residues. Germline loops: CDR1 MGHRA, CDR2 YSYEKL. The V and J ends lost 3 bases and 5 bases, in that order; junction bases with no gene match: 15. This CDR3 reads CASSHDSKTGQVYGYTF. The CDR3 DNA follows: TGCGCCAGCAGCCATGACTCTAAGACAGGGCAGGTTTATGGCTACACCTTC.